The 19 T cell receptor beta chains below were found in one sample sequenced in a study of shared clonotypes between healthy human individuals. Sequenced by immunoSEQ multiplex PCR; TCRdb stores in-frame clones only, minus some. The sample holds 1,500,000 or so clones; roughly 95% are singletons and the top ten take 0.95% to 1.5%. Sequencing was done on a sample of naive CD4+ T cells sorted from blood. Subset of the sample: CD45RA+ positively selected. The receptors here all came from a man aged 25-45 years in good health.

The chain couples TRBV5-4 to TRBJ2-2; 8 positions match TRBD2. CDR1 SGHNT and CDR2 YYREEE come from the germline V gene (reference sequence). This CDR3 has 16 residues. V shed 7 bases, J shed 4 bases, and the junction held 12 bases outside the gene matches. The CDR3 region has the DNA TGTGCCAGCGGCGGGGGTGCGGGAGGTATCACCGGGGAGCTGTTTTTT. It translates to CASGGGAGGITGELFF.

In its sample, this clone was seen once. The chain combines TRBV2 with TRBJ2-7, with a weak D call TRBD2 (6 bases). The CDR3 spans 15 residues. Looked up from germline, CDR1 is SNHLY and CDR2 is FYNNEI. With 1 base removed from V and 13 bases from J, the gap between germline ends came to 23 bases. In DNA, the CDR3 is TGTGCCAGCAGTGAAGGGCTCCATGGGCCCGGACTAAAATACTTC. Protein: CASSEGLHGPGLKYF.

DNA of the CDR3: TGCAGCGCTGGGACGGTTATCACAGATACGCAGTATTTT. It codes for CSAGTVITDTQYF. V usage is TRBV29-1 and J usage is TRBJ2-3, with D perhaps being TRBD1 or TRBD2 (5 bases each). The CDR3 length is 13 residues. In germline, CDR1 is SQVTM, CDR2 ANQGSEA. V gave up 7 bases and J gave up 2 bases, with 13 bases separating them.

This chain joins TRBV5-4 and TRBJ2-5; the match to TRBD2 covers 14 bases. This CDR3 is built from 17 residues. Unmatched junction bases numbered 6, after V lost 3 bases and J lost 2 bases. Germline V CDR1 and CDR2: SGHNT, YYREEE (reference sequence). Written as DNA, the CDR3 is TGTGCCAGCAGCTACGGCGGGACTAGCGGGGGACAAGAGACCCAGTACTTC. Translating it yields CASSYGGTSGGQETQYF.

The chain employs TRBV11-3 and TRBJ2-1; 11 bases fit TRBD2. The CDR3 runs 17 residues. Germline CDR1 reads SGHNT; CDR2 reads YENEEA. Losses at the gene ends were 5 bases for V and 1 base for J; bases not matched to a gene: 7. The CDR3 sequence: CASSQPGTSGSYNEQFF. The CDR3 DNA reads TGTGCCAGCAGCCAGCCAGGGACTAGCGGATCCTACAATGAGCAGTTCTTC.

In DNA, the CDR3 is TGTGCCAGCTCACCACGGGATGCAACTAATGAAAAACTGTTTTTT. It translates to CASSPRDATNEKLFF. V gene TRBV18 combines with J gene TRBJ1-4; no definite D call. Germline V gives CDR1 KGHSH, CDR2 LQKENI. The CDR3 runs 15 residues. V was pared by 1 base and J by 0 bases, with 6 bases between.

The V call is TRBV5-6, the J call TRBJ2-3; TRBD1 matches 11 bases. Germline V lookup: CDR1 SGHDT, CDR2 YYEEEE. The CDR3 is 16 amino acids. J gave up 1 base and V 0 bases, and 1 base lay outside the gene matches. The CDR3 loop reads CASSLGTGGRTDTQYF. In nucleotides, the CDR3 is TGTGCCAGCAGCTTGGGGACAGGGGGCCGCACAGATACGCAGTATTTT.

This clone was found once. In DNA form, the CDR3 reads TGTGCCAGCAGCTTACGCACTGAAGCTTTCTTT. It yields the protein CASSLRTEAFF. The chain uses TRBV7-8 and TRBJ1-1; the D is unclear. The CDR3 is made up of 11 amino acids. Trimming cost V 2 bases and J 4 bases, with 2 bases left between them. Germline values: CDR1 SGHVS, CDR2 FQNEAQ.

The chain recombines TRBV10-3 with TRBJ1-2; 9 bases are a match to TRBD1. CDR3 length: 13 residues. The ends lost 10 bases at V and 6 bases at J; junction bases unmatched: 9. Germline V gene sequence: CDR1 ENHRY, CDR2 SYGVKD. The CDR3 sequence is CATRTGARDGYTF. CDR3 DNA sequence: TGTGCCACCCGGACAGGGGCTAGAGATGGCTACACCTTC.

J is TRBJ2-5 and V is TRBV7-9; 11 positions match TRBD2. The J segment lost 2 bases and the V segment lost 3 bases, leaving 2 bases of the junction unmatched. The CDR3 contains 15 residues. The V gene's germline CDR1 is SEHNR and CDR2 FQNEAQ (reference sequence). CDR3 nucleotides: TGTGCCAGCAGCTTGGGACTAGCGGAACAAGAGACCCAGTACTTC. This gives the protein CASSLGLAEQETQYF. Together with reference TRBV7-9 and TRBJ2-5, the CDR3 gives the full variable domain: DTGVSQNPRHKITKRGQNVTFRCDPISEHNRLYWYRQTLGQGPEFLTYFQNEAQLEKSRLLSDRFSAERPKGSFSTLEIQRTEQGDSAMYLCASSLGLAEQETQYFGPGTRLLVL.

The chain uses TRBV5-1 and TRBJ2-7; D possibly matches TRBD1 or TRBD2 (5 bases each). With 0 bases removed from V and 6 bases from J, the gap between germline ends came to 13 bases. The length of the CDR3 is 14 residues. Germline CDR1 SGHRS, CDR2 YFSETQ. CDR3 loop: CASSLDRRGGEQYF. The CDR3 DNA reads as TGCGCCAGCAGCTTGGACAGGCGTGGGGGCGAGCAGTACTTC.

The chain couples TRBV10-3 to TRBJ1-1; 7 nucleotides match TRBD1. J lost 3 bases, V lost 4 bases, and 8 bases had no gene match. The germline CDR1 and CDR2 sequences are ENHRY and SYGVKD. The CDR3 runs to 15 residues. CDR3 sequence: CAISAPTDRDTEAFF. CDR3 nucleotides: TGTGCCATCAGTGCCCCCACCGACAGGGACACTGAAGCTTTCTTT.

This rearrangement joins TRBV4-1 to TRBJ2-7; no clear D. This CDR3 comprises 15 residues. The germline gives CDR1 MGHRA, CDR2 YSYEKL. The germline V and J ends were trimmed by 0 bases and 6 bases, with 15 bases remaining between them. CDR3 loop: CASSQEVVYFSEQYF. DNA of the CDR3: TGCGCCAGCAGCCAAGAAGTCGTCTATTTCAGCGAGCAGTACTTC.

This clone has just one count. The chain is built from TRBV5-1 and TRBJ2-1, with D possibly being TRBD1 (6 bases). The V gene's germline CDR1 is SGHRS and CDR2 YFSETQ. CDR3 length: 15 amino acids. The V end lost 0 bases, the J end lost 3 bases, and 10 bases lay between the germline ends. CDR3: CASSLEGTFYNEQFF. CDR3 in DNA: TGCGCCAGCAGCTTGGAAGGGACATTCTACAATGAGCAGTTCTTC.

This chain uses TRBV28 with TRBJ2-3; TRBD1 aligns across 7 bases. V trimming: 2 bases; J trimming: 4 bases; junction bases outside the gene matches: 3. The CDR3 extends over 14 amino acids. Per germline, CDR1 MDHEN and CDR2 SYDVKM. The chain's CDR3 is CASSLEGGADTQYF. The CDR3, as DNA: TGTGCCAGCAGTTTAGAAGGGGGCGCAGATACGCAGTATTTT.

V and J are TRBV15 and TRBJ2-7, with 7 bases fitting TRBD2. V shed 5 bases, J shed 5 bases, and the junction held 6 bases outside the gene matches. The V gene's germline CDR1 is LNHNV and CDR2 YYDKDF (reference sequence). The CDR3 runs to 13 residues. CDR3 nucleotide sequence: TGTGCCACCAGCGGAGCGGGATGGGACGAGCAGTACTTC. Its translation is CATSGAGWDEQYF.

This sequence joins TRBV13 and TRBJ2-1; TRBD1 or TRBD2 may be the D gene (8 bases each). There are 17 residues in the CDR3. Germline V gives CDR1 PRHDT, CDR2 FYEKMQ (reference sequence). V lost 5 bases and J 3 bases, leaving 20 bases between the germline ends. The CDR3 coding sequence is TGTGCCAGCAGCCGCGGGGGGCAGGGGGCTATCTACAATGAGCAGTTCTTC. This gives the protein CASSRGGQGAIYNEQFF.

This chain connects TRBV28 to TRBJ1-1; TRBD1 agrees at 7 bases. Losses at the gene ends were 5 bases for V and 0 bases for J; bases not matched to a gene: 6. Germline V CDR1 and CDR2: MDHEN, SYDVKM. The CDR3 consists of 15 residues. The chain's CDR3 is CASSTPGQLNTEAFF. The CDR3 nucleotides read TGTGCCAGCAGTACGCCGGGACAGTTGAACACTGAAGCTTTCTTT.

This clone occurred once. The chain has TRBV6-5 and TRBJ2-7; D is unclear. CDR3 size: 15 residues. V gave up 7 bases and J gave up 2 bases, with 18 bases separating them. Germline-derived CDR1 and CDR2 are MNHEY and SVGAGI. CDR3 nucleotide sequence: TGTGCCAGCAAAAATACACGGGCCTCCACCTACGAGCAGTACTTC. Its protein is CASKNTRASTYEQYF.